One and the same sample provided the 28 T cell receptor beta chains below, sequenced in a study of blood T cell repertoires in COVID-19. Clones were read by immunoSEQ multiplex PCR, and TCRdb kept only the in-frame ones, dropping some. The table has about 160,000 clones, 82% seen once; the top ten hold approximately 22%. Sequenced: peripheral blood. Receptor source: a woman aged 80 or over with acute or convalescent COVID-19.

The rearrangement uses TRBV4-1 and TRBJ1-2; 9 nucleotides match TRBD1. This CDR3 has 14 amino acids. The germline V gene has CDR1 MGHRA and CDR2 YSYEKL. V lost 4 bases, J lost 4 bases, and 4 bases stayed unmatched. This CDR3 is CASSREQGAYGYTF. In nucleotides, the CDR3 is TGCGCCAGCAGCCGCGAACAGGGGGCCTATGGCTACACCTTC.

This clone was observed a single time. This CDR3 is CASRENRDSSYEQYF. DNA for the CDR3: TGTGCCAGCAGGGAGAACAGGGACAGTTCCTACGAGCAGTACTTC. This chain uses TRBV2 with TRBJ2-7; 7 bases match TRBD1. The germline V gene has CDR1 SNHLY and CDR2 FYNNEI. The CDR3 contains 15 residues. The trim removed 6 bases at V and 1 base at J, leaving 9 bases unmatched.

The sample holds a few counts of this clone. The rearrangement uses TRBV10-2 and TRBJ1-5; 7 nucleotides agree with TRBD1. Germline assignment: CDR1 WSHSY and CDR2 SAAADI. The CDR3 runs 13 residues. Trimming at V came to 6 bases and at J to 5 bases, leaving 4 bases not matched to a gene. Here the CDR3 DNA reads TGCGCCAGCAGCCTCGACAGGGATCAGCCCCAGCATTTT. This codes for CASSLDRDQPQHF.

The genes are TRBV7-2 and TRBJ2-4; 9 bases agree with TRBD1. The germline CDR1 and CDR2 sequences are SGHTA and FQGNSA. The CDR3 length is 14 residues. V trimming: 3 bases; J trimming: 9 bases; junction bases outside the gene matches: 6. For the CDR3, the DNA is TGTGCCAGCAGCTTTTCGGGACAGGGCACCATTCAGTACTTC. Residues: CASSFSGQGTIQYF.

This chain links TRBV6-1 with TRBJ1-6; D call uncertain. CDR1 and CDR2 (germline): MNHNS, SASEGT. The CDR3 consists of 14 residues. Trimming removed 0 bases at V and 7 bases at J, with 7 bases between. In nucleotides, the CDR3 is TGTGCCAGCAGTGAAGCGAACCGGAATTCACCCCTCCACTTT. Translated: CASSEANRNSPLHF.

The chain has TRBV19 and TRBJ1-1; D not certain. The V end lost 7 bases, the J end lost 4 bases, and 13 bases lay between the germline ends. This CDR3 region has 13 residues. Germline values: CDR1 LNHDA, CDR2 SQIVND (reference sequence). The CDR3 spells CASTTTLGTEAFF. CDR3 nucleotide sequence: TGTGCCAGTACCACAACCCTTGGCACTGAAGCTTTCTTT.

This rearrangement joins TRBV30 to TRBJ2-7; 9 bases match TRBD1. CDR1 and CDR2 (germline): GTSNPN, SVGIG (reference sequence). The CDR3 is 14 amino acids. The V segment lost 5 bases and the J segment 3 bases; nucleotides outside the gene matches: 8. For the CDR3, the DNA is TGTGCCTGGGCTTACAGGGGGCGCATCTACGAGCAGTACTTC. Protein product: CAWAYRGRIYEQYF. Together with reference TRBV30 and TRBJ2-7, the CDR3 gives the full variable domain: SQTIHQWPATLVQPVGSPLSLECTVEGTSNPNLYWYRQAAGRGLQLLFYSVGIGQISSEVPQNLSASRPQDRQFILSSKKLLLSDSGFYLCAWAYRGRIYEQYFGPGTRLTVT.

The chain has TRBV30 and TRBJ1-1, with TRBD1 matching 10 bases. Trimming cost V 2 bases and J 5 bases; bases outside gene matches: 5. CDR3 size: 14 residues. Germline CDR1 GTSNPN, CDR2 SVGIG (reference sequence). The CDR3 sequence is CAWSRQGARTEAFF. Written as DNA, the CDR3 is TGTGCCTGGAGTCGACAGGGGGCTCGAACTGAAGCTTTCTTT.

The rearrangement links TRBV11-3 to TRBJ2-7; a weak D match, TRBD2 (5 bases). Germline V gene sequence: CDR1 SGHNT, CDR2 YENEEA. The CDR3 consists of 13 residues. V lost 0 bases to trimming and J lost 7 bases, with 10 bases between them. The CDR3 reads CASSLDSEGEQYF. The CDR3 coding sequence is TGTGCCAGCAGCTTAGATTCTGAGGGTGAGCAGTACTTC.

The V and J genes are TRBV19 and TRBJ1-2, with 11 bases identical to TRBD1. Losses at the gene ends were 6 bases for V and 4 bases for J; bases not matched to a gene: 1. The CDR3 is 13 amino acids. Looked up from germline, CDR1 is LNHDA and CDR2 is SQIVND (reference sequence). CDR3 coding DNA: TGTGCCAGTAGCGGGACAGGGGGCTATGGCTACACCTTC. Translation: CASSGTGGYGYTF.

In DNA, the CDR3 is TGTGCCAGCAGCTTAGATAGCGGGAGACCAAGCGAGCAGTACTTC. Its translation: CASSLDSGRPSEQYF. The chain employs TRBV7-2 and TRBJ2-7; the match to TRBD2 covers 9 bases. J was trimmed by 6 bases and V by 1 base; bases with no gene match: 7. Germline CDR1 and CDR2: SGHTA and FQGNSA. The CDR3 is made up of 15 amino acids.

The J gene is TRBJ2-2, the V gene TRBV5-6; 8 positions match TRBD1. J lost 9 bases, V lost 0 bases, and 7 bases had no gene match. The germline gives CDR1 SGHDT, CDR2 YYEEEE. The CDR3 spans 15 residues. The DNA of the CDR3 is TGTGCCAGCAGCTTGGGGGACAGGCCGCCAAGGGAGCTGTTTTTT. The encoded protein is CASSLGDRPPRELFF.

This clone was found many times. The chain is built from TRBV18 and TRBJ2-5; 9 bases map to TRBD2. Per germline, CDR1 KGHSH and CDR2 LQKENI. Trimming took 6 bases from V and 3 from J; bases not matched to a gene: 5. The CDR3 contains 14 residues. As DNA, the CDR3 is TGTGCCAGCTCGCGTTTAGCGGGAGAAGAGACCCAGTACTTC. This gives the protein CASSRLAGEETQYF.

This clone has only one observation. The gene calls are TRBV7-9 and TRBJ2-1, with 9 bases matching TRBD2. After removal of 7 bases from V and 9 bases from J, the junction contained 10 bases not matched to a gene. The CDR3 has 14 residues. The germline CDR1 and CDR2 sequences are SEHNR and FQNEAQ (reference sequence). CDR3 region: CASTNLRGGSEQFF. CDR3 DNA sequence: TGTGCCAGCACCAACTTGCGGGGGGGAAGTGAGCAGTTCTTC. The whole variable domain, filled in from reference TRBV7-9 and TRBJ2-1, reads DTGVSQNPRHKITKRGQNVTFRCDPISEHNRLYWYRQTLGQGPEFLTYFQNEAQLEKSRLLSDRFSAERPKGSFSTLEIQRTEQGDSAMYLCASTNLRGGSEQFFGPGTRLTVL.

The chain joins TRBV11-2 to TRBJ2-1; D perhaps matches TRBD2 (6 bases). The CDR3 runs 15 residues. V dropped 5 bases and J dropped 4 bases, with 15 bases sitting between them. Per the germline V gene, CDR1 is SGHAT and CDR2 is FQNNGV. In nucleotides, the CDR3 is TGTGCCAGCAGCCCCGGGACTGGGATTTACAATGAGCAGTTCTTC. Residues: CASSPGTGIYNEQFF.

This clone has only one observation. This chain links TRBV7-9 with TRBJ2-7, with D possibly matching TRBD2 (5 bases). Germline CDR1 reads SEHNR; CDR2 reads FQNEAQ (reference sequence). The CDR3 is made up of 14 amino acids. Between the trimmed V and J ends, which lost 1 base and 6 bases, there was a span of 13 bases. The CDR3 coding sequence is TGTGCCAGCAGCTTAGGGATCGGGATTGGCGAGCAGTACTTC. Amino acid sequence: CASSLGIGIGEQYF.

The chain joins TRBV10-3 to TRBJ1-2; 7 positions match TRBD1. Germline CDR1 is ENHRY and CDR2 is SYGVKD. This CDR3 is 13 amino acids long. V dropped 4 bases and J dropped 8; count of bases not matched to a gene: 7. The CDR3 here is CAISGEGAGGYTF. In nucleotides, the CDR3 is TGTGCCATCAGTGGTGAGGGGGCAGGGGGCTACACCTTC.

In DNA form, the CDR3 reads TGTGCCAGCTCGCTCCAGGGGGCCGAGACCCAGTACTTC. Encoded protein: CASSLQGAETQYF. The V gene is TRBV27, the J gene TRBJ2-5, with 8 bases matching TRBD1. Germline V gene sequence: CDR1 MNHEY, CDR2 SMNVEV (reference sequence). The CDR3 runs 13 residues. V dropped 8 bases and J dropped 5; count of bases not matched to a gene: 7.

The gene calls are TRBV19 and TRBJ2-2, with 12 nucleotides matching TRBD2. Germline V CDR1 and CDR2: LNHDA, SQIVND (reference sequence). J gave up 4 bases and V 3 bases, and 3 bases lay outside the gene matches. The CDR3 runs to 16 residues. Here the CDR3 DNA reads TGTGCCAGTAGTATCGGACTAGCGGGGCGCACCGGGGAGCTGTTTTTT. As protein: CASSIGLAGRTGELFF. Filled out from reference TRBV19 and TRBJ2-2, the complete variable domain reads DGGITQSPKYLFRKEGQNVTLSCEQNLNHDAMYWYRQDPGQGLRLIYYSQIVNDFQKGDIAEGYSVSREKKESFPLTVTSAQKNPTAFYLCASSIGLAGRTGELFFGEGSRLTVL.

CDR3 nucleotide sequence: TGTGCCAGCAGCTTAGGGCAGGGAGGTTCACCCCTCCACTTT. It is translated as CASSLGQGGSPLHF. The genes are TRBV11-2 and TRBJ1-6, with a weak D call TRBD1 (5 bases). The CDR3 is 14 amino acids. Trimming shortened V by 1 base and J by 9 bases, and 10 bases separated the two germline ends. Germline V gene data show CDR1 as SGHAT and CDR2 as FQNNGV.

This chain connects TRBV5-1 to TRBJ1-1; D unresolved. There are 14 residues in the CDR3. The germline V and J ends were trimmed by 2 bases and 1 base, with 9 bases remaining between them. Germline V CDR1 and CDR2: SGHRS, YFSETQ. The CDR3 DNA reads TGCGCCAGCAGCTTCCAGATTGAGAACACTGAAGCTTTCTTT. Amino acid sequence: CASSFQIENTEAFF. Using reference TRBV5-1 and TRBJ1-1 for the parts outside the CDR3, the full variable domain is KAGVTQTPRYLIKTRGQQVTLSCSPISGHRSVSWYQQTPGQGLQFLFEYFSETQRNKGNFPGRFSGRQFSNSRSEMNVSTLELGDSALYLCASSFQIENTEAFFGQGTRLTVV.

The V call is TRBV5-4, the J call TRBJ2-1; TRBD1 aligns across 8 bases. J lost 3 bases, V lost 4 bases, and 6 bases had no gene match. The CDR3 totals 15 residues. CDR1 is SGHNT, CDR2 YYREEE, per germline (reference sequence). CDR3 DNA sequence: TGTGCCAGCAGCCTCGGGACAGGTAACTACAATGAGCAGTTCTTC. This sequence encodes CASSLGTGNYNEQFF. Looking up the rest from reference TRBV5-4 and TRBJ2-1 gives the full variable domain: ETGVTQSPTHLIKTRGQQVTLRCSSQSGHNTVSWYQQALGQGPQFIFQYYREEENGRGNFPPRFSGLQFPNYSSELNVNALELDDSALYLCASSLGTGNYNEQFFGPGTRLTVL.

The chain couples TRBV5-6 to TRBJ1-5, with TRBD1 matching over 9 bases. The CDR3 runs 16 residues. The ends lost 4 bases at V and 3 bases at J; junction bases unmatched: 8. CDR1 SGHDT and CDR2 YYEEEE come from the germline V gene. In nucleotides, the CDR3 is TGTGCCAGCAGCGCCAAGACAGGGGGAAACAATCAGCCCCAGCATTTT. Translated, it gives CASSAKTGGNNQPQHF.

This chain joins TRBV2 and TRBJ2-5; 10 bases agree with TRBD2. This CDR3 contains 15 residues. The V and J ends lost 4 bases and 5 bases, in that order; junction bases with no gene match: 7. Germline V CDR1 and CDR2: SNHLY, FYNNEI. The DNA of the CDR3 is TGTGCCAGCAGTGTAGATAGCGGGAGGATGGAGACCCAGTACTTC. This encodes CASSVDSGRMETQYF.

In DNA form, the CDR3 reads TGCGCCAGCAGCTCCGGGACAGGGGGCCAAGAGACCCAGTACTTC. Residues: CASSSGTGGQETQYF. The chain uses TRBV5-1 and TRBJ2-5; 11 bases agree with TRBD1. Germline loops: CDR1 SGHRS, CDR2 YFSETQ. The CDR3 sequence is 15 residues long. V was pared by 3 bases and J by 1 base, with 2 bases of the junction left unmatched.

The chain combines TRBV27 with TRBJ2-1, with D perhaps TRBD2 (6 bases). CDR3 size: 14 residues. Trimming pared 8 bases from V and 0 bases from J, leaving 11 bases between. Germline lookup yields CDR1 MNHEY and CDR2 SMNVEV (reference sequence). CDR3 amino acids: CASSLTSSYNEQFF. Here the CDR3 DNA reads TGTGCCAGCTCCTTGACTAGCTCCTACAATGAGCAGTTCTTC.

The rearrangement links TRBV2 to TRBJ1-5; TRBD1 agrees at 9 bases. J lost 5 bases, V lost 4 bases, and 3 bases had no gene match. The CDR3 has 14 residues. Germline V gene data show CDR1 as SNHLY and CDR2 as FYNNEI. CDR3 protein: CASSGTGVDQPQHF. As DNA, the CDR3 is TGTGCCAGCAGTGGGACAGGGGTGGATCAGCCCCAGCATTTT.

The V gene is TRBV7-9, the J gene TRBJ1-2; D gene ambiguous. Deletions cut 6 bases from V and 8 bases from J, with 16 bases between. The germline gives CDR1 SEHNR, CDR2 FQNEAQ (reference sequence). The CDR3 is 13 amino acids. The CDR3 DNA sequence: TGTGCCAGCAGTCTCTCTACTCTAGTCGGCTACACCTTC. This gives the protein CASSLSTLVGYTF.